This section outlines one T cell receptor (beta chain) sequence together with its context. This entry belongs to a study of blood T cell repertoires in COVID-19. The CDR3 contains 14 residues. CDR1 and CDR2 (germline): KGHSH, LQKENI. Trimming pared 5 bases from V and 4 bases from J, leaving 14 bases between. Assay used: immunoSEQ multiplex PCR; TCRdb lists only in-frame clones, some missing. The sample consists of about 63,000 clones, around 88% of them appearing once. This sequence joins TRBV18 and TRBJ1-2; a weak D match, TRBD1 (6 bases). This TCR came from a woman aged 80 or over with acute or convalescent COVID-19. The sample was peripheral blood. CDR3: CASSTTRGVYGYTF. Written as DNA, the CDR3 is TGTGCCAGCTCAACCACCAGGGGCGTCTATGGCTACACCTTC. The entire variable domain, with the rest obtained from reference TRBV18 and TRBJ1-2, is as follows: NAGVMQNPRHLVRRRGQEARLRCSPMKGHSHVYWYRQLPEEGLKFMVYLQKENIIDESGMPKERFSAEFPKEGPSILRIQQVVRGDSAAYFCASSTTRGVYGYTFGSGTRLTVV.